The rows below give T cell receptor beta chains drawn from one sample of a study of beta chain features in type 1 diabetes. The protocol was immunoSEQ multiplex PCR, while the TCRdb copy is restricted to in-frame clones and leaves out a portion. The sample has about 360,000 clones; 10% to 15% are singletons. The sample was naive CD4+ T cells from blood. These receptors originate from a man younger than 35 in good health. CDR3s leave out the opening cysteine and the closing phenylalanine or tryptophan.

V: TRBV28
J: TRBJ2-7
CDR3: ASGTPGQGTYEQY

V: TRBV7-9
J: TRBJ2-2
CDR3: ASSLMREGLGTGELF

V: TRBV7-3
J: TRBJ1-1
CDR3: ASSFGGVAGAF

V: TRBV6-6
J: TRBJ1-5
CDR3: ASSYSPGQGAPPQH

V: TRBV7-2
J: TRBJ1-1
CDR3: ASSLSSTANTEAF

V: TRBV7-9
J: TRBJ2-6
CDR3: ASSPTGYKSSGANVLT

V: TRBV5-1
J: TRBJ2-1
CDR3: ASSLGGQSYNEQF

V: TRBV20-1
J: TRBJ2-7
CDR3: SASGGYEQY

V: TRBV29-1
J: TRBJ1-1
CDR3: SAVRGFDTEAF

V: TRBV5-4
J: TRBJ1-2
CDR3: ASRRAGGFYGYT

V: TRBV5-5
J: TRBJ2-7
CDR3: ASSFGQLKYEQY

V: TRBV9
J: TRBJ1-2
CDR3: ASARGGNYGYT

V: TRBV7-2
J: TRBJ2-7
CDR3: ASSLAGGSVGYEQY

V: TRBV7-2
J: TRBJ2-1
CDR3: ASSLALAGASGQF

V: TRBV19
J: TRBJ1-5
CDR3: ASRTQGSRNQPQH

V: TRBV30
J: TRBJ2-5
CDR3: AWSSGLLQETQY

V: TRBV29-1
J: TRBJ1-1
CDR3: SVVGQYMNTEAF

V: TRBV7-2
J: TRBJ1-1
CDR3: ASRSRQYNTEAF

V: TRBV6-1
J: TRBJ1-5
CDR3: ASSDSGAETGQPQH

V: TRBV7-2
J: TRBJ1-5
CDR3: ASSMTGINNQPQH

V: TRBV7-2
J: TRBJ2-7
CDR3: ASNGLTYEQY

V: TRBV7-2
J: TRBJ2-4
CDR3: ASSLGGRGNIQY

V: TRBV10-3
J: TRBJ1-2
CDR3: AIRSGTGDNGYT

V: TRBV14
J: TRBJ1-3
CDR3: ASSQDWDRKNTIY

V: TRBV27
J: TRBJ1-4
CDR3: ASGGAATNEKLF

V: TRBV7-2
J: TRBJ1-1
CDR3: ASSPHGGEISEAF

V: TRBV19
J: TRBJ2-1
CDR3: ASIARAGTSSYNEQF

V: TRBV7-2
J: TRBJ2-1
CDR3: ASSSLAVYNEQF

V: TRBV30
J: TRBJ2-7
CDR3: AWSVRGYEQY

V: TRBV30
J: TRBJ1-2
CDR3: AWSVQGFSYT

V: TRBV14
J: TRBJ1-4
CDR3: ASSQQGVGKLF

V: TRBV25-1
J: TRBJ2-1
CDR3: ASRGDRGSQYNEQF

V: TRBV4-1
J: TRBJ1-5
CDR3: ASSQERGNQPQH

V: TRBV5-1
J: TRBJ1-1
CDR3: ASSLGGSQNTEAF

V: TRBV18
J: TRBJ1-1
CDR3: ASSPSGPPINTEAF

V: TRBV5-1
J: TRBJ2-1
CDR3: ASSYRGRADNEQF

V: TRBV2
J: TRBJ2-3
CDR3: ARKRTSGGTTSSTDTQY

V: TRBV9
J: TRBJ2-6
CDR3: ASSVEGGLGANVLT

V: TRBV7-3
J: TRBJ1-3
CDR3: ASSLEGDTIY

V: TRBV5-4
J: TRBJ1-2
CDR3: ASSLDREDYT

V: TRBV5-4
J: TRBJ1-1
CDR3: ASSSRDRGNTEAF

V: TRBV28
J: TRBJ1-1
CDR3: ASSPSPVGAF

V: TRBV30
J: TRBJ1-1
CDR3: AWSVQGANTEAF

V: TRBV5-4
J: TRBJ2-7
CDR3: ASSLGRGDYEQY

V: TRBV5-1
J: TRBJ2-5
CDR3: ASSVTVTQETQY

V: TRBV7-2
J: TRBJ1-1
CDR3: ASSGALEAF

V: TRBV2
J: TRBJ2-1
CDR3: ASRGLTYNEQF

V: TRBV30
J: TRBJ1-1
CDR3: AWGIWGGRTEAF

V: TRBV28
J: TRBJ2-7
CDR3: ASRAGGSSYEQY

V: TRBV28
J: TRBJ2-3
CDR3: ASSLIRVSDTQY

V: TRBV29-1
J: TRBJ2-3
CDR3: SGRTSGGDTQY

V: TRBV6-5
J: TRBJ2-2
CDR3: ASSYFRGSTGELF

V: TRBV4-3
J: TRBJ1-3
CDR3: ASSPLREAGNTIY

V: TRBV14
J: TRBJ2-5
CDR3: ASSQGGGETQY

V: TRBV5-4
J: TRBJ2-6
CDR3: ASSFGQSGANVLT

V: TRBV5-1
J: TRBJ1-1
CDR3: ASSIGGRENTEAF

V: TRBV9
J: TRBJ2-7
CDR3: ASSVRRSSYEQY

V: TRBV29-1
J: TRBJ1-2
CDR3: SVAGIYGYT

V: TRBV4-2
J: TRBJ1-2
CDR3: ASSPRSGQGHYGYT

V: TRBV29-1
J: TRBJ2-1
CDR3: SVGTSGYYNEQF